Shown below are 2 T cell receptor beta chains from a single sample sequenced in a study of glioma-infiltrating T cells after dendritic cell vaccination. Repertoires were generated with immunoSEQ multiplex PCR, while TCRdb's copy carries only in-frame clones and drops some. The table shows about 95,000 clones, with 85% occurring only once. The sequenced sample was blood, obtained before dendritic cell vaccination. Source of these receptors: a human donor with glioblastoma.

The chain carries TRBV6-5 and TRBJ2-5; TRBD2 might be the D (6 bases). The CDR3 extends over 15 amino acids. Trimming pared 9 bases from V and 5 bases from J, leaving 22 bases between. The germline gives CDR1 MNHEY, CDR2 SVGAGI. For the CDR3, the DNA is TGTGCCAGTACTCCACAAATAGGGGAGGAGGAGACCCAGTACTTC. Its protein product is CASTPQIGEEETQYF.

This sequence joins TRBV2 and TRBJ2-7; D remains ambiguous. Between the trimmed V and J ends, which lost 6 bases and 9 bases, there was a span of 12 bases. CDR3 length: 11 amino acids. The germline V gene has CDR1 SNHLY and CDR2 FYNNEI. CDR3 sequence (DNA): TGTGCCAGCAGCGAAAGCCGCGGGCAGTACTTC. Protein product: CASSESRGQYF.